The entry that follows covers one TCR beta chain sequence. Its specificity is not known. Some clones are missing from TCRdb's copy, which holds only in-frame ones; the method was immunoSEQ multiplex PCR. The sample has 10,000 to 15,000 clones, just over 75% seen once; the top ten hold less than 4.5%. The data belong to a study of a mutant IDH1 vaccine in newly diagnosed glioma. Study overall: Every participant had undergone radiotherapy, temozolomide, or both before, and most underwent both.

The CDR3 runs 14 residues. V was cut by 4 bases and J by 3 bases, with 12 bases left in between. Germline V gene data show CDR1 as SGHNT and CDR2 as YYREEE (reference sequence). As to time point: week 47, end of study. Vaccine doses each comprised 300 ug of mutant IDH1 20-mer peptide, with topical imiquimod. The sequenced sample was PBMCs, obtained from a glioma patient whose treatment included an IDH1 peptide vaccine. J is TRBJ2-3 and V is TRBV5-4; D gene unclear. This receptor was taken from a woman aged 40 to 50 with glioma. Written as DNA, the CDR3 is TGTGCCAGCAGCCAGACCGACCGGACAGATACGCAGTATTTT. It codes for CASSQTDRTDTQYF.